This T cell receptor beta chain was captured in a study of shared clonotypes between healthy human individuals. This CDR3 has 11 residues. General study findings and limits: Estimated clonotype richness was generally higher in naive than memory subsets.

Assay runs were performed at deep level. The method was immunoSEQ multiplex PCR; TCRdb's version includes in-frame clones alone and lacks a portion of them. This table holds around 940,000 clones, around 80% found once. On this clone itself: Its antigen remains unidentified.

The sequence was collected from a man aged 18 to 29 in good health. The chain carries TRBV21-1 and TRBJ2-7. TRBV21-1 is an annotated pseudogene. The sample comprised memory CD4+ T cells sorted from blood. Subset noted: CD45RA-negative fraction. The DNA for the CDR3 is TGTGCCAGCAGCAAAGGTAAGGCCGGGTACTTC. Amino acid sequence: CASSKGKAGYF.